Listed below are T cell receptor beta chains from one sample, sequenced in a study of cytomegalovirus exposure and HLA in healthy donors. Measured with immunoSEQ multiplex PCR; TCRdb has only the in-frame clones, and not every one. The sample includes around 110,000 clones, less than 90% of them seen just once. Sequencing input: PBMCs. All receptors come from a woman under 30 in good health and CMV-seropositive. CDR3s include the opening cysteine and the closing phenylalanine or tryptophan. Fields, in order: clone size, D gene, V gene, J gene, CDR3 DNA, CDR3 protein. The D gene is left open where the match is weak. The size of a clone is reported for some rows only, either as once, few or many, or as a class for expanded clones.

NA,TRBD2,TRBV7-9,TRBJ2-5,TGTGCCAGCAGCTTCCGGGCGGGGGAAGAAGAGACCCAGTACTTC,CASSFRAGEEETQYF
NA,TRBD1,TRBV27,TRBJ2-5,TGTGCCAGCGGCCCCCAGGGGGCGCGGGAACAAGAGACCCAGTACTTC,CASGPQGAREQETQYF
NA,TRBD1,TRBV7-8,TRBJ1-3,TGTGCCAGCAGCAACCCTTACCAGGGACAGGGGAGTAACACCATATATTTT,CASSNPYQGQGSNTIYF
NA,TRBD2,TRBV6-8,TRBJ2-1,TGTGCCAGCAGTTACTCGGGGGCTAGCGGGGGCCAAGGGGTGAGAAATGAGCAGTTCTTC,CASSYSGASGGQGVRNEQFF
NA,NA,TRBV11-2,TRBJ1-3,TGTGCCAGCAGCCTACACAGGGCTCCCGGAAACACCATATATTTT,CASSLHRAPGNTIYF
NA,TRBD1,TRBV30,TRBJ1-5,TGTGCCTGGAGGGACACAGGGGGGCTGAGGGTTAATAGCAATCAGCCCCAGCATTTT,CAWRDTGGLRVNSNQPQHF
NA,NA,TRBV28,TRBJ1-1,TGTGCCAGCACGGAGGGGCGCCTCACTGAAGCTTTCTTT,CASTEGRLTEAFF
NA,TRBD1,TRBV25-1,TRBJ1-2,TGTGCCAGCATGGACAGGCAGACCCATGGCTACACCTTC,CASMDRQTHGYTF
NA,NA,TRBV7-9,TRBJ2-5,TGTGCCAGCAGCAGTAGCGCAATCAGACAAGAGACCCAGTACTTC,CASSSSAIRQETQYF
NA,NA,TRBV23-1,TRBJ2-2,TGCGCCAGAACCCACCCCTGGCGGGACACCGGGGAGCTGTTTTTT,CARTHPWRDTGELFF
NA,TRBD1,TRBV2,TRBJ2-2,TGTGCCAGCAGCGATACAGGGGCATTACTGGCCGGGGAGCTGTTTTTT,CASSDTGALLAGELFF
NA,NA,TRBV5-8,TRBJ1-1,TGTGCCAGCAGCGGCCGGGTAGGGAACACTGAAGCTTTCTTT,CASSGRVGNTEAFF
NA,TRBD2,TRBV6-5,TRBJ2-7,TGTGCCAGCAGTTCTGGGGAGGGAGGGAGCCACGAGCAGTACTTC,CASSSGEGGSHEQYF
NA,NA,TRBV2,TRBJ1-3,TGTGCCAGCACTATATTGGACAGCATCTCTGGAAACACCATATATTTT,CASTILDSISGNTIYF
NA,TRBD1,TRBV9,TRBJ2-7,TGTGCCAGCAGCGTAGAGGGGACAGGCGTCTACGAGCAGTACTTC,CASSVEGTGVYEQYF
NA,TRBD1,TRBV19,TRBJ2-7,TGTGCCAGTAGTTTCGGGACAGGATACTCCTACGAGCAGTACTTC,CASSFGTGYSYEQYF
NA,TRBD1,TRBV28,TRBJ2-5,TGTGCCAGCAGTTTCCCCGGACAGGGAGAGACCCAGTACTTC,CASSFPGQGETQYF
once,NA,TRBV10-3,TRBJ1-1,TGTGCCATCAGTTCTTCCCTGAACACTGAAGCTTTCTTT,CAISSSLNTEAFF
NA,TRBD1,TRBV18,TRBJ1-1,TGTGCCAGCTCACCAAGGGACAGGGTGAACACTGAAGCTTTCTTT,CASSPRDRVNTEAFF
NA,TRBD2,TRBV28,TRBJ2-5,TGTGCCAGCAGTTTGGGGCGGGGGTTACAAGAGACCCAGTACTTC,CASSLGRGLQETQYF
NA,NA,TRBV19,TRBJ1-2,TGTGCCAGTAGTATAGATCGGAAACAGGGACTATGGGGCTACACCTTC,CASSIDRKQGLWGYTF
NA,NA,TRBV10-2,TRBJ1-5,TGCGCCAGCAGGGCAGCAGGGGAAGCTCAGCCCCAGCATTTT,CASRAAGEAQPQHF
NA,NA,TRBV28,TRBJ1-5,TGTGCCAGCAGTTTATCAGGGGGCAATCAGCCCCAGCATTTT,CASSLSGGNQPQHF
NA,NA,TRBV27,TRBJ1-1,TGTGCCAGCAGTTTCGTCGGGGAAAACACTGAAGCTTTCTTT,CASSFVGENTEAFF
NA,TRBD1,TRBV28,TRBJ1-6,TGTGCCAGCAGTGTAGACAGGGGTTCCTATAATTCACCCCTCCACTTT,CASSVDRGSYNSPLHF
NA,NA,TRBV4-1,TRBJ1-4,TGCGCCAGCAGCCAAGAGGGGGGAAAACTGTTTTTT,CASSQEGGKLFF
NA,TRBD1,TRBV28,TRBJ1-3,TGTGCCAGCAGTTTATCGACAGGGGTGAACACCATATATTTT,CASSLSTGVNTIYF
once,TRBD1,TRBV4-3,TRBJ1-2,TGCGCCAGCAGCCAAGGGACAGGGAGGGGTGGCTACACCTTC,CASSQGTGRGGYTF
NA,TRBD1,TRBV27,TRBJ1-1,TGTGCCACCGACGGACAGGGGGAAACTGAAGCTTTCTTT,CATDGQGETEAFF
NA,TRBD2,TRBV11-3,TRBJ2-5,TGTGCCAGCAGCCGCGGGACTAGCGGGGGGTTGGAGACCCAGTACTTC,CASSRGTSGGLETQYF
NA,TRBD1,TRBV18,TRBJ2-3,TGTGCCAGCTCACCGGACAGGGCCGGAGGGACAGATACGCAGTATTTT,CASSPDRAGGTDTQYF